The 30 T cell receptor beta chains reported below all come from one sample, sequenced in a study of shared clonotypes between healthy human individuals (dated by TCRdb to the early 2020s). For the CD8 naive samples, CD45RO-negative cells were positively selected for CCR7, yielding a CD45RA+CCR7+ population from which TemRA cells were excluded. Library method: the immunoSEQ multiplex PCR assay. TCRdb took this table from immuneACCESS and kept in-frame rearrangements with V and J called. Such tables lack part of the clones; where checked against another copy, unresolved V genes explain under half of the gap, and the rest is unexplained. A total of around 2,000,000 clones appear in this sample, about 92% of them only once. The ten largest clonotypes hold more than 1.5% of the sample. The sample comprised naive CD8+ T cells from PBMCs. This specimen's cell subset or site label, per the study, means: CD45RA+CCR7+. The receptors come from a man between 18 and 29 years old in good health. Some clones in this sample may be carry-over from other donors' samples.

The chain uses TRBV28 and TRBJ2-1; possibly TRBD2 for D (5 bases). The CDR3 has 14 amino acids. The V gene's germline CDR1 is MDHEN and CDR2 SYDVKM. Trimming removed 6 bases at V and 5 bases at J, with 14 bases between. The CDR3, as DNA: TGTGCCAGCAGATTCGCGGGTAAGAACAATGAGCAGTTCTTC. This encodes CASRFAGKNNEQFF.

The chain carries TRBV11-1 and TRBJ2-1; D call uncertain. V dropped 2 bases and J dropped 8 bases, with 7 bases sitting between them. CDR1 and CDR2 from the germline V gene are SGHAT and FQDESV (reference sequence). The CDR3 contains 12 residues. The CDR3: CASSLLGDEQFF. CDR3 bases: TGTGCCAGCAGCTTACTCGGCGATGAGCAGTTCTTC.

The chain recombines TRBV5-1 with TRBJ2-7, with a tentative D call TRBD1 (6 bases). The germline V gene has CDR1 SGHRS and CDR2 YFSETQ. V lost 0 bases, J lost 4 bases, and 23 bases lay in between. The CDR3 spans 18 residues. CDR3 loop: CASSLAPWDTLGQYEQYF. DNA of the CDR3: TGCGCCAGCAGCTTGGCCCCGTGGGACACCCTCGGCCAGTACGAGCAGTACTTC.

This rearrangement joins TRBV19 to TRBJ1-4; TRBD1 might be the D (6 bases). The germline V gene encodes CDR1 LNHDA and CDR2 SQIVND (reference sequence). The CDR3 loop spans 15 amino acids. V lost 4 bases and J lost 7, with 16 bases in between. CDR3 DNA: TGTGCCAGTAGTAAGTGGGACAAGCTTTTTGAAAAACTGTTTTTT. This translates into CASSKWDKLFEKLFF.

The genes are TRBV9 and TRBJ2-1, with 8 bases lining up with TRBD2. Trimming removed 0 bases from V and 6 bases from J; junction bases left unmatched: 8. The CDR3 runs 16 residues. CDR1 and CDR2 from the germline V gene are SGDLS and YYNGEE. The CDR3 coding sequence is TGTGCCAGCAGCGTAGGGAACGGGAGGGCCCTCAATGAGCAGTTCTTC. Its protein product is CASSVGNGRALNEQFF.

The genes are TRBV30 and TRBJ2-5; D unresolved. Near its end, the DNA agrees better with TRBJ2-7, so the J call may be wrong. Germline V gene data show CDR1 as GTSNPN and CDR2 as SVGIG (reference sequence). The CDR3 consists of 12 residues. The DNA for the CDR3 is TGTGCCTCCCAGGAGCGCCGCTACGAGCAGTACTTC. Protein: CASQERRYEQYF.

As regards this clone: The sample contains more than one DNA sequence encoding this CDR3. The rearrangement joins TRBV14 to TRBJ2-1; 10 nucleotides agree with TRBD2. With V trimmed by 1 base and J by 4 bases, 1 base remained unmatched. The CDR3 has 15 residues. The germline V gene encodes CDR1 SGHDN and CDR2 FVKESK. CDR3: CASSQGTSGYNEQFF. The CDR3 DNA sequence: TGTGCCAGCAGCCAAGGGACTAGCGGATACAATGAGCAGTTCTTC.

This clone was recorded once. The chain has TRBV11-1 and TRBJ2-5; D gene unclear. Germline V CDR1 and CDR2: SGHAT, FQDESV (reference sequence). Trimming shortened V by 1 base and J by 0 bases, and 0 bases separated the two germline ends. This CDR3 has 12 residues. This CDR3 reads CASSLDQETQYF. CDR3 DNA sequence: TGTGCCAGCAGCTTAGACCAAGAGACCCAGTACTTC.

CDR3 coding DNA: TGCGCCAGCAGCCAAGGTTTTGGCACCCCGGATACGCAGTATTTT. Its translation: CASSQGFGTPDTQYF. The gene calls are TRBV4-1 and TRBJ2-3; D ambiguous. Germline CDR1 and CDR2: MGHRA and YSYEKL. V was pared by 1 base and J by 6 bases, with 14 bases between. The CDR3 length is 15 residues.

The chain is built from TRBV28 and TRBJ2-1; D remains unclear. CDR1 and CDR2 from the germline V gene are MDHEN and SYDVKM. This CDR3 is 13 amino acids long. V was shortened by 1 base and J by 8 bases, with 9 bases between the two germline ends. The CDR3 sequence is CASSLSWWDEQFF. CDR3 nucleotide sequence: TGTGCCAGCAGTTTATCATGGTGGGATGAGCAGTTCTTC.

V gene TRBV5-4 combines with J gene TRBJ2-1, with a possible D match to TRBD1 (5 bases). The germline V gene has CDR1 SGHNT and CDR2 YYREEE (reference sequence). The V end was cut by 1 base, the J end by 7 bases, with 18 bases between. This CDR3 comprises 16 residues. The CDR3: CASSLKWAGNRNEQFF. The CDR3 DNA sequence: TGTGCCAGCAGCTTGAAATGGGCAGGGAACAGAAATGAGCAGTTCTTC.

The V and J genes are TRBV4-3 and TRBJ1-3; D is unresolved. Germline loops: CDR1 LGHNA, CDR2 YSLEER. Deletions cut 0 bases from V and 0 bases from J, with 12 bases between. This CDR3 spans 17 amino acids. CDR3 in DNA: TGCGCCAGCAGCCAAGACCGACGGGTTCTCTCTGGAAACACCATATATTTT. As protein: CASSQDRRVLSGNTIYF.

The chain uses TRBV4-1 and TRBJ2-1, with a possible D match to TRBD2 (6 bases). Trimming removed 6 bases at V and 7 bases at J, with 28 bases between. The CDR3 runs 18 residues. Germline V gene sequence: CDR1 MGHRA, CDR2 YSYEKL. The CDR3 region has the DNA TGCGCCAGCAGTAAGGAGGGGACCAATCAGCTCATTGAGAATGAGCAGTTCTTC. Translating gives CASSKEGTNQLIENEQFF.

The rearrangement uses TRBV28 and TRBJ2-1, with TRBD2 matching 9 bases. The germline CDR1 and CDR2 sequences are MDHEN and SYDVKM. This CDR3 is 19 amino acids long. V lost 3 bases and J lost 6; bases outside the gene matches: 18. This CDR3 reads CASSFRQLGGRALSNEQFF. In DNA form, the CDR3 reads TGTGCCAGCAGTTTCCGACAATTAGGCGGGAGGGCCTTAAGCAATGAGCAGTTCTTC.

The V and J genes are TRBV10-3 and TRBJ2-7, with D possibly TRBD2 on 6 matching bases. CDR3 length: 14 amino acids. Germline values: CDR1 ENHRY, CDR2 SYGVKD. V gave up 0 bases and J gave up 5 bases, with 11 bases separating them. Here the CDR3 DNA reads TGTGCCATCAGTGAGTCAGGACTAAGGGACGAGCAGTACTTC. Protein: CAISESGLRDEQYF.

The genes are TRBV5-1 and TRBJ1-3; tentatively, D is TRBD1 (6 bases). The CDR3 extends over 18 amino acids. CDR1 and CDR2 (germline): SGHRS, YFSETQ. Trimming left V 0 bases short and J 4 bases short, with 20 bases between. CDR3 sequence (DNA): TGCGCCAGCAGCTTGGATACCTCATGGGGGACATTCGGAAACACCATATATTTT. It codes for CASSLDTSWGTFGNTIYF.

The rearrangement uses TRBV25-1 and TRBJ1-4; 9 nucleotides agree with TRBD1. Trimming removed 3 bases from V and 7 bases from J; junction bases left unmatched: 9. Germline CDR1 is MGHDK and CDR2 is SYGVNS. This CDR3 has 16 amino acids. CDR3 nucleotide sequence: TGTGCCAGCAGTGATCTTCCGGGACAGGGCGGTGAAAAACTGTTTTTT. This sequence encodes CASSDLPGQGGEKLFF.

The chain recombines TRBV7-6 with TRBJ2-7; D ambiguous. Germline lookup yields CDR1 SGHVS and CDR2 FNYEAQ. The CDR3 length is 15 residues. Between the trimmed V and J ends, which lost 5 bases and 0 bases, there was a span of 14 bases. The DNA of the CDR3 is TGTGCCAGCAGCCCTGGACCGGGTAGCTCCTACGAGCAGTACTTC. It is translated as CASSPGPGSSYEQYF.

The chain is built from TRBV19 and TRBJ2-2, with D perhaps TRBD2 (5 bases). From germline, CDR1 is LNHDA and CDR2 SQIVND (reference sequence). The CDR3 runs to 17 residues. V was pared by 6 bases and J by 4 bases, with 21 bases between. The DNA for the CDR3 is TGTGCCAGTAGCACCCCCGGGGAAGAATGGAGCACCGGGGAGCTGTTTTTT. Its translation is CASSTPGEEWSTGELFF. Complete variable domain (other parts from reference TRBV19 and TRBJ2-2): DGGITQSPKYLFRKEGQNVTLSCEQNLNHDAMYWYRQDPGQGLRLIYYSQIVNDFQKGDIAEGYSVSREKKESFPLTVTSAQKNPTAFYLCASSTPGEEWSTGELFFGEGSRLTVL.

Comment on this clone: Within the sample, other DNA sequences also encode this same CDR3. This chain uses TRBV7-9 with TRBJ2-7; D might be TRBD1 (5 bases). Germline V lookup: CDR1 SEHNR, CDR2 FQNEAQ (reference sequence). The CDR3 runs to 12 residues. The ends were cut back, 5 bases at V and 3 bases at J, with 8 bases in the middle. CDR3 sequence: CASSLQGYEQYF. The CDR3 DNA reads as TGTGCCAGCAGCCTCCAGGGCTACGAGCAGTACTTC.

The rearrangement joins TRBV7-2 to TRBJ2-7; 8 bases align to TRBD1. Looked up from germline, CDR1 is SGHTA and CDR2 is FQGNSA. This CDR3 is built from 13 residues. V was clipped by 3 bases and J by 4 bases; unmatched bases: 2. The CDR3 loop is CASSLGQVYEQYF. The CDR3 bases are TGTGCCAGCAGCTTGGGACAGGTTTACGAGCAGTACTTC.

This clone was counted once. The genes are TRBV5-1 and TRBJ2-7; D is possibly TRBD2 (5 bases). V was clipped by 5 bases and J by 2 bases, with 17 bases between them. Germline loops: CDR1 SGHRS, CDR2 YFSETQ. The CDR3 is 15 amino acids. CDR3 region: CASSMGEPKTYEQYF. The CDR3 nucleotides are TGCGCCAGCAGTATGGGAGAGCCTAAAACCTACGAGCAGTACTTC.

The chain recombines TRBV13 with TRBJ2-7; 13 bases agree with TRBD2. Germline CDR1 is PRHDT and CDR2 is FYEKMQ (reference sequence). This CDR3 is built from 15 residues. With 5 bases clipped from V and 7 bases from J, the junction kept 8 bases outside the gene matches. This chain's CDR3 is CASSGGTSGMGEQYF. The CDR3 DNA follows: TGTGCCAGCAGCGGGGGGACTAGCGGGATGGGAGAGCAGTACTTC.

CDR3: CASSDGNRGAQETQYF. As DNA, the CDR3 is TGTGCCAGCTCAGACGGAAACAGGGGAGCCCAAGAGACCCAGTACTTC. The V and J genes are TRBV18 and TRBJ2-5, with TRBD1 matching over 7 bases. Trimming at V came to 5 bases and at J to 1 base, leaving 10 bases not matched to a gene. The CDR3 has 16 amino acids. CDR1 and CDR2 from the germline V gene are KGHSH and LQKENI.

This chain uses TRBV28 with TRBJ2-1; D not certain. Germline V gene lookup returns CDR1 MDHEN and CDR2 SYDVKM. The length of the CDR3 is 15 residues. V was shortened by 0 bases and J by 7 bases, with 13 bases between the two germline ends. In DNA form, the CDR3 reads TGTGCCAGCAGTTTATGGTCCGCGGATATAAATGAGCAGTTCTTC. Translating gives CASSLWSADINEQFF.

Concerning this clone: Other nucleotide sequences in the sample specify the same CDR3. The chain has TRBV5-1 and TRBJ1-5, with D maybe TRBD1 (5 bases). Germline CDR1 SGHRS, CDR2 YFSETQ. Trimming removed 0 bases from V and 7 bases from J, with 8 bases in between. The CDR3 length is 13 residues. CDR3 amino acids: CASSLAAGQPQHF. CDR3 DNA: TGCGCCAGCAGCTTGGCCGCAGGGCAGCCCCAGCATTTT.

This chain connects TRBV5-1 to TRBJ1-2; D perhaps matches TRBD1 (5 bases). The CDR3 has 14 residues. In germline, CDR1 is SGHRS, CDR2 YFSETQ. Trimming shortened V by 4 bases and J by 4 bases, and 14 bases separated the two germline ends. CDR3 sequence reads: CASSQTGGFYGYTF. The DNA for the CDR3 is TGCGCCAGCAGCCAAACAGGCGGGTTCTATGGCTACACCTTC.

The V call is TRBV19, the J call TRBJ2-2, with a weak D call TRBD2 (6 bases). The CDR3 runs to 18 residues. V dropped 5 bases and J dropped 7 bases, with 26 bases sitting between them. Germline V CDR1 and CDR2: LNHDA, SQIVND (reference sequence). DNA of the CDR3: TGTGCCAGTAGTTCTCAAGGACCGGGTTCCGCGGGGAGCGGGGAGCTGTTTTTT. Translating it yields CASSSQGPGSAGSGELFF.

Regarding this clone: At the DNA level, this CDR3 is encoded by other sequences in the same sample as well. The gene calls are TRBV27 and TRBJ2-7; D is undetermined. The CDR3 is 13 residues long. The ends were cut back, 0 bases at V and 2 bases at J, with 5 bases in the middle. The germline V gene encodes CDR1 MNHEY and CDR2 SMNVEV (reference sequence). The CDR3 loop is CASSLSVTYEQYF. CDR3 in DNA: TGTGCCAGCAGTTTATCTGTAACCTACGAGCAGTACTTC.

The J gene is TRBJ1-1, the V gene TRBV12-5, with a weak D call TRBD1 (5 bases). The germline CDR1 and CDR2 sequences are LGHNT and FRNRAP. The V end lost 9 bases, the J end lost 7 bases, and 9 bases lay between the germline ends. The CDR3 spans 10 residues. The CDR3 DNA sequence: TGTGCTAGGGGGGAATGTGAAGCTTTCTTT. Translated: CARGECEAFF. Full variable domain (rest looked up from reference TRBV12-5 and TRBJ1-1): DARVTQTPRHKVTEMGQEVTMRCQPILGHNTVFWYRQTMMQGLELLAYFRNRAPLDDSGMPKDRFSAEMPDATLATLKIQPSEPRDSAVYFCARGECEAFFGQGTRLTVV.